The present T cell receptor beta chain was sequenced within a study of T cells in Graves' hyperthyroidism and ophthalmopathy. Study-wide background: Once the initial diagnosis was made, peripheral blood was obtained before any treatment.

Points on this clonotype: What it binds is not known. A much bigger clone sits one base away, suggesting this may be a read error.

Amplified TCR beta CDR3 regions derived from RNA transcripts. The TCR CDR3 first-round RT-PCR relied on the HTBI primer set. One entry per CDR3 protein, called by TCRdb with MiXCR from the multiplex PCR reads. The sample records some 600,000 distinct CDR3 sequences, about 14% being singletons. Findings of the study overall: Before onset, by a median of around 6.1 months, the model predicted ophthalmopathy. Classification by a 13 V-J model distinguished ophthalmopathy from stable hyperthyroidism.

Investigators excluded patients with uncontrolled infection, other autoimmune disease, pregnancy or lactation. V was pared by 8 bases and J by 4 bases, with 8 bases between. Germline V lookup: CDR1 SNHLY, CDR2 FYNNEI. The CDR3 runs to 11 residues. This receptor was taken from a young woman with Graves' hyperthyroidism that later progressed to Graves' ophthalmopathy. The sample consisted of blood. The chain recombines TRBV2 with TRBJ2-5; D ambiguous. The CDR3 loop is CASCRAETQYF. Here the CDR3 DNA reads TGTGCCAGCTGCCGGGCAGAGACCCAGTACTTC.